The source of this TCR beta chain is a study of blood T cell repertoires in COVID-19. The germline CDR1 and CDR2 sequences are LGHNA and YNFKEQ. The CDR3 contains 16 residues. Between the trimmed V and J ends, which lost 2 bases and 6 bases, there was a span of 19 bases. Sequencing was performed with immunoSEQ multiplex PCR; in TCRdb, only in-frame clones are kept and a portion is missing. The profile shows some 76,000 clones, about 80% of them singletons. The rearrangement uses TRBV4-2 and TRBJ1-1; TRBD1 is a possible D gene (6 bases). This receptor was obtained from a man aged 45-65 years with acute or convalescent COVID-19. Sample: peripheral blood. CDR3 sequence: CASSQTPQGRGPEAFF. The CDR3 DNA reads TGTGCCAGCAGCCAAACCCCTCAGGGGCGTGGGCCTGAAGCTTTCTTT.